One and the same sample provided the 9 T cell receptor beta chains below, sequenced in a study of T-cell reconstitution after alpha-beta-depleted transplantation in children. Preparation of the TCRbeta library was carried out with unique molecular identifiers. TCRdb itself ran the PCR reads through MiXCR, one entry per CDR3 protein. Here the sample spans about 600,000 distinct CDR3 sequences, roughly 24% being singletons. This material consisted of PBMCs, mostly from graft donor cells, taken 360 days after TCRalphabeta/CD19-depleted stem cell transplant. The receptors shown here come from a boy in the first two years of life who had a stem cell transplant for acute myeloid leukemia, so the T cells may come from the graft donor.

The rearrangement links TRBV6-5 to TRBJ1-5; D is possibly TRBD1 (6 bases). The CDR3 totals 13 residues. Trimming left V 0 bases short and J 8 bases short, with 8 bases between. The germline CDR1 and CDR2 sequences are MNHEY and SVGAGI. Here the CDR3 DNA reads TGTGCCAGCAGTTACTCGAGGGGGGAGCCCCAGCATTTT. Translated: CASSYSRGEPQHF.

The chain links TRBV29-1 to TRBJ1-2; 7 bases match TRBD1. CDR1 SQVTM and CDR2 ANQGSEA come from the germline V gene. There are 12 residues in the CDR3. Trimming removed 6 bases from V and 4 bases from J; junction bases left unmatched: 5. CDR3 in amino acids: CSVPDRVYGYTF. The DNA for the CDR3 is TGCAGCGTACCTGACAGGGTCTATGGCTACACCTTC.

The chain carries TRBV10-2 and TRBJ1-1, with D perhaps TRBD1 (5 bases). V lost 3 bases to trimming and J lost 5 bases, with 10 bases between them. Germline V gene data show CDR1 as WSHSY and CDR2 as SAAADI. CDR3 length equals 13 residues. CDR3 loop: CASSEGVRTEAFF. The CDR3, as DNA: TGCGCCAGCAGTGAAGGGGTGAGGACTGAAGCTTTCTTT.

This clonotype came up many times. The gene calls are TRBV29-1 and TRBJ2-7, with 8 bases lining up with TRBD1. From germline, CDR1 is SQVTM and CDR2 ANQGSEA. The CDR3 runs 13 residues. J gave up 4 bases and V 5 bases, and 7 bases lay outside the gene matches. The chain's CDR3 is CSVSGGAWYEQYF. CDR3 DNA sequence: TGCAGCGTTTCAGGGGGCGCGTGGTACGAGCAGTACTTC.

CDR3 sequence (DNA): TGTGCCAGCAGTTTACATTCGGACTACGAGCAGTACGTC. Its translation: CASSLHSDYEQYV. This chain uses TRBV28 with TRBJ2-7; D remains unclear. Looked up from germline, CDR1 is MDHEN and CDR2 is SYDVKM. The germline V and J ends were trimmed by 2 bases and 3 bases, with 8 bases remaining between them. The CDR3 consists of 13 residues.

This clonotype came up a few times. This chain uses TRBV12-3 or TRBV12-4 with TRBJ2-7, with D perhaps given as TRBD1 or TRBD2 (5 bases each). The V end was cut by 6 bases, the J end by 2 bases, with 17 bases between. The CDR3 has 15 amino acids. CDR3 nucleotides: TGTGCCAGCAGCCACGGTCAGGGAGTAACCTACGAGCAGTACGTC. Translating gives CASSHGQGVTYEQYV.

Only a few counts were recorded for this clonotype. This CDR3 is CAISERQGAKGTEAFF. DNA for the CDR3: TGTGCCATCAGTGAACGACAGGGGGCTAAGGGGACTGAAGCTTTCTTT. The chain employs TRBV10-3 and TRBJ1-1, with 10 nucleotides matching TRBD1. Germline values: CDR1 ENHRY, CDR2 SYGVKD. With V trimmed by 3 bases and J by 5 bases, 9 bases remained unmatched. This CDR3 is built from 16 residues.

This clonotype has more than one count but fewer than ten. The rearrangement joins TRBV7-9 to TRBJ2-2; D remains unclear. CDR3 length equals 16 residues. Trimming pared 2 bases from V and 4 bases from J, leaving 14 bases between. Germline CDR1 SEHNR, CDR2 FQNEAQ (reference sequence). The CDR3 spells CASSLPPTKTTGELFF. The CDR3 bases are TGTGCCAGCAGCTTACCTCCTACCAAGACCACCGGGGAGCTGTTTTTT.

The CDR3 here is CSVGGFVTEAFF. The CDR3 DNA reads as TGCAGCGTGGGAGGGTTCGTCACTGAAGCTTTCTTT. This chain joins TRBV29-1 and TRBJ1-1; D remains unclear. Trimming took off 6 bases at V and 4 bases at J, with 12 bases between the two ends. CDR1 is SQVTM and CDR2 is ANQGSEA in the germline V gene. This CDR3 is built from 12 residues.